A selection of T cell receptor beta chains follows, all from one sample in a study of blood T cell repertoires in COVID-19. TCRdb's table, derived via immunoSEQ multiplex PCR, lists solely in-frame clones and lacks some. The sample includes approximately 180,000 clones, more than 75% of them seen just once. Sequencing was carried out using peripheral blood. These receptors came from a person between 65 and 80 years old with COVID-19, enrolled during active disease. Both conserved end residues are part of each CDR3. D genes are given only for firm matches. The size field is filled for only some rows; it gives once, few, many or a size class.

TRBJ2-3 | TRBV19 | - | - | CASSIDQGTDTQYF | TGTGCCAGTAGTATAGATCAGGGAACAGATACGCAGTATTTT
TRBJ2-5 | TRBV7-2 | TRBD1 | - | CASSLETGNGETQYF | TGTGCCAGCAGCTTGGAGACAGGGAATGGGGAGACCCAGTACTTC
TRBJ2-5 | TRBV14 | - | - | CASSQDRLETQYF | TGTGCCAGCAGCCAAGACAGACTAGAGACCCAGTACTTC
TRBJ2-3 | TRBV4-3 | TRBD2 | - | CASSHGGRAVGTQYF | TGCGCCAGCAGCCATGGGGGGAGGGCTGTCGGTACGCAGTATTTT
TRBJ2-1 | TRBV5-1 | TRBD2 | - | CASSLSGLAGPNEQFF | TGCGCCAGCAGCTTGTCCGGACTAGCGGGTCCGAATGAGCAGTTCTTC
TRBJ1-1 | TRBV27 | - | - | CASSPTPGRGENEAFF | TGTGCCAGCAGTCCAACCCCGGGACGGGGGGAAAATGAAGCTTTCTTT
TRBJ2-1 | TRBV5-1 | - | - | CASSHGHDYNEQFF | TGCGCCAGCAGCCATGGACATGATTACAATGAGCAGTTCTTC
TRBJ1-4 | TRBV7-2 | - | - | CASSPQTAEGEKLFF | TGTGCCAGCAGCCCTCAGACAGCGGAGGGGGAAAAACTGTTTTTT
TRBJ1-3 | TRBV6-5 | - | - | CATGLDFSGNTIYF | TGTGCCACCGGATTAGACTTCTCTGGAAACACCATATATTTT
TRBJ1-3 | TRBV28 | - | few | CASSFPDSLLPTTSGNTIYF | TGTGCCAGCAGTTTCCCCGACAGTCTATTACCCACCACCTCTGGAAACACCATATATTTT
TRBJ1-5 | TRBV4-1 | - | few | CASSQGTGDQPQHF | TGCGCCAGCAGCCAAGGGACCGGGGATCAGCCCCAGCATTTT
TRBJ1-3 | TRBV11-2 | TRBD1 | - | CASSDDAGRGYYTIYF | TGTGCCAGCAGCGACGACGCGGGCAGGGGGTATTACACCATATATTTT
TRBJ1-2 | TRBV28 | TRBD1 | - | CASSLDRGGGYTF | TGTGCCAGCAGTTTAGACAGGGGGGGTGGCTACACCTTC
TRBJ2-7 | TRBV13 | TRBD2 | - | CASSLYIGTSVHEQYF | TGTGCCAGCAGCTTGTATATCGGGACTAGCGTTCACGAGCAGTACTTC
TRBJ2-7 | TRBV28 | TRBD2 | - | CASRQGTSGGDSYEQYF | TGTGCCAGCAGGCAAGGGACTAGCGGGGGCGACTCCTACGAGCAGTACTTC
TRBJ2-7 | TRBV7-9 | - | - | CASSSQGLYEQYF | TGTGCCAGCAGCTCCCAGGGACTCTACGAGCAGTACTTC
TRBJ1-1 | TRBV5-1 | TRBD1 | - | CASCPGTGGGRTEAFF | TGCGCCAGCTGTCCGGGGACAGGGGGCGGGCGGACTGAAGCTTTCTTT
TRBJ2-3 | TRBV7-9 | - | - | CASSPRGGTDTQYF | TGTGCCAGCAGCCCCAGGGGAGGCACAGATACGCAGTATTTT
TRBJ1-2 | TRBV28 | - | - | CASRVTGHYGYTF | TGTGCCAGCAGGGTAACAGGACACTATGGCTACACCTTC
TRBJ2-3 | TRBV7-2 | - | - | CASSTGTLRGTQYF | TGTGCCAGCAGCACCGGGACTCTCCGGGGTACGCAGTATTTT
TRBJ1-2 | TRBV19 | TRBD1 | - | CASTAFLQGARGDGYTF | TGTGCCAGTACTGCATTCTTACAGGGGGCGCGAGGAGATGGCTACACCTTC
TRBJ2-7 | TRBV6-6 | TRBD2 | - | CASRVLAGGPYEQYF | TGTGCCAGCAGGGTTCTAGCGGGAGGGCCCTACGAGCAGTACTTC